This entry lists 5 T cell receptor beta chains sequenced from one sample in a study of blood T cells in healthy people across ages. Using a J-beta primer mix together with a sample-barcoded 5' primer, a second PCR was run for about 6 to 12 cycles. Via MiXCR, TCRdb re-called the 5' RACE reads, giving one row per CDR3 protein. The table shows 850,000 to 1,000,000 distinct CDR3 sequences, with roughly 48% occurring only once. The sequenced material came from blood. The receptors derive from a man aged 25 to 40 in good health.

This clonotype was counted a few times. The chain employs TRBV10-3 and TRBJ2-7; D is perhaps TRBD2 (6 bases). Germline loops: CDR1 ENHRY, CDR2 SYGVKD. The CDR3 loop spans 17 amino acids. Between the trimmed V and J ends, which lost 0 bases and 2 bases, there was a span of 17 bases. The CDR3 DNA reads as TGTGCCATCAGTGAGTCGCCTCCGGGACTCGACACCTACGAGCAGTACTTC. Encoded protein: CAISESPPGLDTYEQYF.

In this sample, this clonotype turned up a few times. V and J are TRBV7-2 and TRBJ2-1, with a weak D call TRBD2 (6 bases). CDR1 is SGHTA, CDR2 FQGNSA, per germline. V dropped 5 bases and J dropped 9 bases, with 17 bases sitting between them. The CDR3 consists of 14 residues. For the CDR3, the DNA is TGTGCCAGCAGCCGAGGGGACTCACCTTTTGAGCAGTTCTTC. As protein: CASSRGDSPFEQFF.

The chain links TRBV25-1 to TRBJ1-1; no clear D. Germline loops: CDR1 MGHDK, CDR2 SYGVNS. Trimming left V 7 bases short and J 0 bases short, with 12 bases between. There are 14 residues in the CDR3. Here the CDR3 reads CASNGSPLNTEAFF. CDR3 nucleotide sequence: TGTGCCAGCAACGGGTCTCCCCTGAACACTGAAGCTTTCTTT.

CDR3 sequence (DNA): TGTGCCAGCAGGCCTGGGACAGGCCATCAGCCCCAGCATTTT. Translation gives CASRPGTGHQPQHF. The chain couples TRBV7-2 to TRBJ1-5; the match to TRBD1 covers 8 bases. Germline V gene sequence: CDR1 SGHTA, CDR2 FQGNSA. V trimming: 6 bases; J trimming: 5 bases; junction bases outside the gene matches: 6. The CDR3 is made up of 14 amino acids.

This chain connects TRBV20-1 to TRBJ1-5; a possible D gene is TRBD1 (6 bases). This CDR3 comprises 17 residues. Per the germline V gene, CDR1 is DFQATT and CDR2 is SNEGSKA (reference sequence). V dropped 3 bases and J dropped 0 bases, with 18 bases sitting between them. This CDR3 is CSARDQSGAYSNQPQHF. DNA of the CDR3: TGCAGTGCTAGGGACCAATCAGGGGCGTATAGCAATCAGCCCCAGCATTTT.